A selection of T cell receptor beta chains follows, all from one sample in a study of T cells after yellow fever vaccination. In TCRdb, the 5' RACE reads were re-called with MiXCR into one record per CDR3 protein. Of 550,000 or so distinct CDR3 sequences detected, about 19% appear once; the ten largest clones hold 14%. The input for sequencing was PBMCs, taken 15 days after the yellow fever booster vaccination. These receptors were taken from a man under 40 who received the YFV17D yellow fever vaccine. CDR3s include the opening cysteine and the closing phenylalanine or tryptophan. The order of the fields is clone size, V gene, D gene, J gene, CDR3 protein, CDR3 DNA. The D gene is left open where the match is weak. Size is omitted from some rows. Given values are once, few, many or a class for expanded clones.

few,TRBV14,TRBD2,TRBJ2-1,CASSQEGSGRDNEQFF,TGTGCCAGCAGCCAAGAAGGTAGCGGGAGGGACAATGAGCAGTTCTTC
many,TRBV18,NA,TRBJ2-7,CASSPRRGGYEQYF,TGTGCCAGCTCACCACGTAGGGGCGGCTACGAGCAGTACTTC
NA,TRBV20-1,NA,TRBJ2-7,CSVPAPDRYEQYF,TGCAGTGTCCCCGCCCCAGACCGATACGAGCAGTACTTC
few,TRBV15,NA,TRBJ1-2,CATSRDAVIYGYTF,TGTGCCACCAGCAGAGATGCGGTAATCTATGGCTACACCTTC
few,TRBV7-9,TRBD2,TRBJ2-5,CASSSSGGTWETQYF,TGTGCCAGCAGCTCCAGCGGGGGGACCTGGGAGACCCAGTACTTC
many,TRBV7-2,NA,TRBJ2-2,CASSLEAGELFF,TGCGCCAGCAGCTTGGAAGCCGGGGAGCTGTTTTTT
NA,TRBV6-5,NA,TRBJ2-3,CASSYSEQGRLDTQYF,TGTGCCAGCAGTTACTCGGAGCAGGGGAGGCTGGATACGCAGTATTTT
NA,TRBV7-2,NA,TRBJ2-1,CASSLGHKLFF,TGTGCCAGCAGCCTCGGCCATAAGCTGTTCTTC
NA,TRBV10-2,NA,TRBJ2-1,CASKDINSYNEQFF,TGCGCCAGCAAAGACATCAACTCCTACAATGAGCAGTTCTTC
few,TRBV12-3/TRBV12-4,TRBD2,TRBJ2-1,CASRVVAGVYEQFF,TGTGCCAGCAGGGTGGTTGCGGGAGTGTATGAGCAGTTCTTC
NA,TRBV25-1,NA,TRBJ2-7,CASSAGVQQYF,TGTGCCAGCAGTGCGGGGGTCCAGCAGTACTTC
NA,TRBV7-9,NA,TRBJ2-5,CASSLGGGGTKTQYF,TGTGCCAGCAGCTTAGGAGGCGGAGGGACGAAGACCCAGTACTTC
few,TRBV28,NA,TRBJ1-1,CASNSQGAEAFF,TGTGCCAGCAACAGCCAGGGCGCTGAAGCTTTCTTT
NA,TRBV6-1,TRBD2,TRBJ2-2,CASKAGDYTGELFF,TGTGCCAGCAAAGCGGGAGACTACACCGGGGAGCTGTTTTTT
once,TRBV9,NA,TRBJ2-6,CASSGSSTNVLTF,TGTGCCAGCAGCGGCAGCAGTACCAACGTCCTGACTTTC
few,TRBV27,NA,TRBJ2-7,CASSSDANSYEQYF,TGTGCCAGCAGCTCGGACGCAAACTCCTACGAGCAGTACTTC
NA,TRBV6-2/TRBV6-3,TRBD1,TRBJ2-2,CASSIRDRAIGELFF,TGTGCCAGCAGTATCCGGGACAGGGCTATCGGGGAGCTGTTTTTT
few,TRBV10-3,TRBD2,TRBJ2-3,CAITGTSGDTQYF,TGTGCCATCACCGGGACTAGCGGGGATACGCAGTATTTT
NA,TRBV7-8,NA,TRBJ2-5,CASSTLLQAGGETQYF,TGTGCCAGCAGCACCCTTTTACAGGCCGGTGGGGAGACCCAGTACTTC
few,TRBV7-2,TRBD1,TRBJ1-1,CASSIQGIWDTEAFF,TGTGCCAGCAGCATACAGGGGATTTGGGACACTGAAGCTTTCTTT
few,TRBV12-3/TRBV12-4,NA,TRBJ2-4,CASSRMVTPTNIQYF,TGTGCCAGCAGCCGGATGGTGACCCCGACGAACATTCAGTACTTC
NA,TRBV7-2,TRBD1,TRBJ2-5,CASSDRDRIGTQYF,TGTGCCAGCAGCGACCGGGACAGAATAGGGACCCAGTACTTC
NA,TRBV20-1,TRBD2,TRBJ2-3,CSAQLQREPADTQYF,TGCAGTGCTCAGCTCCAGCGGGAGCCGGCCGATACGCAGTATTTT
few,TRBV20-1,NA,TRBJ1-6,CSARVGQAPSPLHF,TGCAGTGCTAGAGTTGGGCAGGCGCCTTCACCCCTCCACTTT
once,TRBV6-5,NA,TRBJ1-5,CASSYTGVQPQHF,TGTGCCAGCAGTTACACCGGGGTTCAGCCCCAGCATTTT
NA,TRBV6-1,TRBD1,TRBJ2-7,CASSSDRLGIYEQYF,TGTGCCAGCAGCTCGGACAGGCTGGGGATATACGAGCAGTACTTC
few,TRBV10-1,TRBD2,TRBJ2-2,CASSEALAGNTGELFF,TGCGCCAGCAGTGAAGCCCTAGCGGGGAACACCGGGGAGCTGTTTTTT
few,TRBV4-3,NA,TRBJ2-5,CASSQGTAQETQYF,TGCGCCAGCAGCCAAGGGACAGCCCAAGAGACCCAGTACTTC
few,TRBV28,NA,TRBJ2-3,CASLRLVTDTQYF,TGTGCCAGTCTCCGACTAGTTACAGATACGCAGTATTTT
NA,TRBV12-3/TRBV12-4,TRBD1,TRBJ1-4,CASRLGQGREKLFF,TGTGCCAGCAGACTCGGACAGGGGCGTGAAAAACTGTTTTTT
NA,TRBV5-1,TRBD2,TRBJ2-5,CASSGASGSQETQYF,TGCGCCAGCAGCGGGGCTAGCGGGAGCCAAGAGACCCAGTACTTC
few,TRBV7-2,NA,TRBJ1-2,CASSDRYGYTF,TGTGCCAGCAGCGACCGCTATGGCTACACCTTC
few,TRBV14,TRBD1,TRBJ2-3,CASSRQGRYTDTQYF,TGTGCCAGCAGTCGACAGGGGAGGTACACAGATACGCAGTATTTT
NA,TRBV20-1,NA,TRBJ2-2,CSARETAVGELFF,TGCAGTGCTAGAGAGACCGCCGTGGGGGAGCTGTTTTTT
few,TRBV12-3/TRBV12-4,NA,TRBJ1-5,CASSFRSQPQHF,TGTGCCAGCAGTTTCCGCAGTCAGCCCCAGCATTTT
few,TRBV7-2,NA,TRBJ2-3,CASSLAAASTDTQYF,TGTGCCAGCAGCTTAGCCGCGGCTAGCACAGATACGCAGTATTTT
few,TRBV12-3/TRBV12-4,TRBD2,TRBJ2-3,CASTAREGSQYF,TGTGCCAGCACAGCGCGGGAGGGATCGCAGTATTTT
NA,TRBV20-1,TRBD2,TRBJ2-2,CSARDLTSEVGELFF,TGCAGTGCTAGAGATCTGACTAGCGAAGTCGGGGAGCTGTTTTTT
NA,TRBV15,NA,TRBJ2-3,CATSRKDPLTDTQYF,TGTGCCACCAGCAGAAAGGATCCGTTAACAGATACGCAGTATTTT
few,TRBV11-2,TRBD1,TRBJ1-2,CASRHGTGGIVGDGYTF,TGTGCCAGCAGACATGGGACAGGGGGTATCGTCGGGGATGGCTACACCTTC
NA,TRBV10-3,TRBD2,TRBJ2-3,CATSSGNRPDTQYF,TGTGCCACCTCTAGCGGGAATCGCCCAGATACGCAGTATTTT
few,TRBV4-3,TRBD2,TRBJ2-1,CASSPQIKLAGGPVPHEQFF,TGCGCCAGCAGCCCCCAAATTAAGCTAGCGGGAGGGCCGGTACCCCATGAGCAGTTCTTC
few,TRBV12-3/TRBV12-4,NA,TRBJ2-2,CASSSGVFGAGNTGELFF,TGTGCCAGCAGTTCTGGGGTTTTTGGCGCGGGAAACACCGGGGAGCTGTTTTTT
few,TRBV20-1,TRBD1,TRBJ2-5,CSARRQGGTQYF,TGCAGTGCTAGGCGACAGGGGGGGACCCAGTACTTC
NA,TRBV27,NA,TRBJ2-5,CASGIFRDFNNETQYF,TGTGCCAGCGGAATTTTCCGGGACTTTAATAACGAGACCCAGTACTTC
NA,TRBV11-2,TRBD2,TRBJ2-1,CASSSRPKTSGIGYNEQFF,TGTGCCAGCAGCTCACGACCGAAGACTAGCGGGATAGGTTACAATGAGCAGTTCTTC
few,TRBV5-1,NA,TRBJ1-2,CASSLGHLFNYGYTF,TGCGCCAGCAGCTTGGGGCACCTTTTTAACTATGGCTACACCTTC
few,TRBV12-3/TRBV12-4,NA,TRBJ2-5,CASSLDRAQTQYF,TGTGCCAGCAGTTTAGACAGGGCCCAGACCCAGTACTTC
many,TRBV30,TRBD1,TRBJ2-5,CAWRTPGQQETQYF,TGTGCCTGGAGAACCCCGGGACAGCAAGAGACCCAGTACTTC
few,TRBV7-9,NA,TRBJ2-1,CALRGDPGSYNEQFF,TGTGCCTTACGTGGGGACCCAGGCTCCTACAATGAGCAGTTCTTC
few,TRBV28,NA,TRBJ2-3,CASSSSRTVYF,TGTGCCAGCAGTTCCTCTAGGACTGTGTATTTT
few,TRBV4-3,TRBD2,TRBJ2-5,CASSQSGTSGTQYF,TGCGCCAGCAGCCAGTCCGGGACTAGCGGGACCCAGTACTTC
few,TRBV20-1,NA,TRBJ2-3,CSATPRGSAQYF,TGCAGTGCTACCCCTCGTGGGAGCGCGCAGTATTTT
few,TRBV4-3,TRBD1,TRBJ1-4,CASSQDWQGEEKLFF,TGCGCCAGCAGCCAAGATTGGCAGGGGGAAGAAAAACTGTTTTTT
NA,TRBV7-8,NA,TRBJ2-3,CASSSPGSPTDTQYF,TGTGCCAGCAGCTCGCCGGGGAGCCCCACAGATACGCAGTATTTT
few,TRBV18,TRBD1,TRBJ2-7,CASSTGTGTYEQYF,TGTGCCAGCTCAACCGGGACAGGAACCTACGAGCAGTACTTC
NA,TRBV7-9,TRBD1,TRBJ1-4,CASSTGQVATNEKLFF,TGTGCCAGCAGCACTGGACAGGTTGCAACTAATGAAAAACTGTTTTTT
few,TRBV10-2,NA,TRBJ2-7,CASNEGMAGIFHEQYF,TGCGCCAGCAATGAGGGGATGGCGGGAATCTTCCACGAGCAGTACTTC
few,TRBV12-5,TRBD2,TRBJ2-7,CASGLKQPREGEQYF,TGTGCTAGTGGTTTGAAACAACCCCGGGAGGGCGAGCAGTACTTC